This TCR beta chain was identified during a study of cytomegalovirus exposure and HLA in healthy donors (dated by TCRdb to 2017 to 2019). For the study in its entirety: In an earlier analysis of roughly 590 of the donors, 276 Gb of sequence data and 117 million unique TCR beta sequences from about 179 million T cells were reported. Roughly 310 gigabases of sequencing data and approximately 93 million unique TCR sequences were included in an early release covering roughly 600 HLA-typed donors. The genetic ancestry cluster associated with self-reported Caucasian donors included over 80% of the 350 to 500 genotyped donors. The aim of the study was to test whether cataloging public T cell receptors could identify signatures of past pathogen exposure. The T cell repertoires of 666 subjects were profiled by immunosequencing and related to cytomegalovirus serostatus. Along with the approximately 620-subject first cohort, a separate validation cohort of over 90 different subjects was used. The study combined high-throughput TCR immunosequencing, statistical association of individual TCRs with disease status, and machine learning to predict cytomegalovirus infection status. A later analysis re-examined previously published TCR beta repertoires from just over 650 donors and added high-resolution HLA genotyping to investigate patterns of TCR occurrence. In the later analysis, no new phenotypic data were used to find candidate immune exposures; instead, reliance was placed on TCR beta sequences and their occurrence across donors. An earlier analysis of 500 to 650 of the donors applied high-throughput TCR beta sequencing to assess whether each TCR beta V gene segment acted as functional or pseudogenic. Donor age, sex, ethnicity and CMV serostatus were collected together with the repertoire data. Genome-wide SNP genotypes for about 60% of the roughly 670 donors were used in a later genetic analysis, which treated that subset as a discovery cohort. All discovery cohort repertoires had been generated on a single sequencing platform. Both class I and class II loci were covered by HLA typing, at four-digit resolution. Typing coverage differed by locus: A, B, C, DRB1 and DQB1 were typed in roughly 620-630 donors, DQA1 in 500 to 550, DPA1 in some 570, and DPB1 in just under 490. Four to six DR-DQ haplotypes were handled as single units for association and clustering, since linkage in the cohort was strong. Among roughly 400 genotyped donors of the cohort, an average of roughly 230,000 unique TCR beta nucleotide sequences was sequenced per donor, of which approximately 19% were non-productive. The full study reports these points: Because counts were too low, fewer than 20 rarely observed V segments, including chromosome 9 orphons, were excluded from the earlier analysis of around 640 of the donors. The cohort was sequenced for TCR beta chains only, and without alpha or paired-chain data the features that could be detected were limited. In the study, approximately 150 TCR beta chains were listed as associated with cytomegalovirus. The only immune exposure information available for the cohort was CMV serostatus. Because the 87-base-pair reads could not distinguish some IMGT-functional V segments, including TRBV6-2 and TRBV6-3, those segments were excluded. Cytomegalovirus status was reported to be diagnosed by the classifier with high specificity and sensitivity in both the original and validation cohorts. Assigning TCR associations to individual alleles was difficult when HLA alleles, especially DR and DQ, strongly co-occurred. In a later genetic analysis, a missense DCLRE1C variant was associated with V-gene and J-gene trimming of TCR beta chains, and the association was replicated in an independent cohort. The sequencing pipeline was judged likely to have produced a cluster of highly shared sequence variants as a technical artifact. In vitro tests confirmed that three of the cytomegalovirus-associated TCR beta chains recognize cytomegalovirus antigens. A later analysis associated 15,000 to 20,000 TCR beta sequences with specific HLA alleles at a false discovery rate of 0.05. In a later analysis, HLA-associated TCR beta chains were found to be more clonally expanded and to have lower generation probabilities than equally common non-associated chains. HLA typing was unavailable for some donors at each locus, so association tests used only the typed subset. According to a later analysis, most CMV-associated TCR beta chains appeared to be HLA-restricted, and the HLA associations seemed to be driven largely by CMV exposure. Across donors, most TCR sequences were observed very rarely, whereas some public TCRs were present in many individuals. The authors suggested that the approach could potentially be generalized to other disease states and immunological phenotypes. According to a later analysis, parvovirus B19, influenza, CMV and Epstein-Barr virus appeared linked to several top co-occurrence clusters. A later genetic analysis reported fewer N-insertions in productive TCRs among donors in an Asian-associated ancestry cluster than the approximately 670-donor mean. Linkage disequilibrium might explain the correlated functional status among segregating V segments, but an unknown experimental factor could not be excluded. A further reported finding was that TCR beta sequences accurately predicted the HLA-A and HLA-B alleles for most subjects in the first cohort. Broadly in line with IMGT annotations, most TCR beta V segments showed up in productive rearrangements about 90% or about 30% of the time in an earlier analysis of 587 of the donors. In a later analysis, the rate of TCR association differed among HLA loci, with DRB1 alleles having the most associated TCRs and HLA-C alleles having the fewest. Roughly uniform sequencing depth across donors was assumed in presence/absence analyses, although this assumption may not hold.

Trimming takes 1 base from V and 4 bases from J, and the germline ends sit 11 bases apart. Reading the germline V gene gives CDR1 SNHLY and CDR2 FYNNEI. Reading from cysteine to phenylalanine, the CDR3 counts 15 amino acids. Only the CDR3 DNA is retained, 45 bases long and in frame from the first base. In total, 630 or so healthy bone marrow donors made up the cohort. Cohort members were all nominally healthy when sampled, although unrecorded immune exposures were likely present. The donor was CMV seropositive and was included in the group of 270 or so seropositive cohort members. Every donor gave a peripheral blood sample, and the peripheral blood mononuclear cells from that sample were used for TCR beta sequencing. The Qiagen DNeasy Blood Extraction Kit was used to extract genomic DNA from the blood cell samples. Concerning this clone itself: Its antigen is currently not known. Nothing much larger sits one base from this clone, and base qualities are not available.

The receptor library was made with the immunoSEQ multiplex PCR assay. The multiplex PCR relied on a mix of 60 forward primers for TCR Vbeta segments and 13 reverse primers for TCR Jbeta segments. A multiplex PCR assay on genomic DNA amplified the CDR3 region of rearranged TCR beta genes. The Illumina HiSeq System was used to sequence the amplified TCR beta libraries as 87-base-pair reads. Per the authors' processing: Across the 600 to 700 repertoires, a later analysis counted about 81 million unique TCR beta chains, approximately 12 million of which were shared by at least two donors. To remove PCR and sequencing errors, raw reads were error-corrected and collapsed into unique sequences using a nearest-neighbor algorithm that merged closely related sequences. To assign V, D and J gene segments, CDR3 sequences were aligned to IMGT reference sequences. For a sequence to be retained, a match of at least six nucleotides to both a V gene segment and a J gene segment was required. Rearrangements were called productive when the CDR3 lacked stop codons and stayed in frame with V and J; all others were non-productive. CDR3 was defined according to IMGT convention as the region running from the second conserved V-encoded cysteine to the conserved J-encoded phenylalanine. Sequences without an unambiguous match to a single V gene segment were excluded from the earlier analysis of a few hundred of the donors. In an earlier analysis of 587 of the donors, a V segment was called functional when productive rearrangements were above 56.7%, and segregating when the standard deviation between donors exceeded 5%. A statistical classification framework was built to diagnose cytomegalovirus status from the catalog of TCR beta chain sequences. V and J gene assignment, in a later analysis, came from comparing TCR nucleotide sequences with IMGT/GENE-DB human TR gene sequences. The TCRdist pipeline was used in a later analysis to assign CDR3 sequences and most-parsimonious VDJ recombination scenarios. In a later analysis, each TCR beta chain was defined by its CDR3 amino acid sequence together with its V-gene family, and reads without a unique V-gene family were excluded. A later analysis removed 592 highly shared, low-generation-probability nucleotide sequences to deal with suspected cross-contamination and a sequencing artifact. In a later analysis, a clonal expansion index was calculated for each public chain from normalized within-repertoire ranks of inferred template counts. In a later analysis, generation probabilities were computed using a VDJ recombination model fitted to out-of-frame rearrangements, and the results were checked against IGoR. In a later analysis, TCR-TCR, TCR-HLA and TCR-CMV co-occurrence was scored with hypergeometric tests, and a repertoire-size bias correction was applied to TCR pairs. To estimate false discovery rates, a later analysis permuted the HLA or CMV assignments 20 times. In a later analysis, co-occurring TCRs were grouped using DBSCAN, and TCRdist sequence similarity was added for clustering within HLA-allele-positive subsets. Repertoires with fewer than 30,000 or more than 120,000 public chains were left out of co-occurrence clustering, as were about 5 repertoires with anomalous nucleotide sharing. Here the immuneACCESS table is served through TCRdb, limited to in-frame sequences with V and J called. Missing clones are a known gap in these copies; in checked studies unresolved V genes cover under half, and the rest lacks a known reason. Clone size and the V and J calls come from that table; the DNA yielded D and trimming. Across this sample there are some 150,000 clones, with about 80% seen only once. About 1.5% of the sample is held by the ten biggest clonotypes.

The V and J segments used are TRBV2 and TRBJ2-1; the D gene lacks a confident call. The sequencing sample was made of PBMCs. The sequence was obtained from a man between 25 and 39 years old in good health and CMV-seropositive. The DNA reads as follows: TGTGCCAGCAGTGAAGAAAATCTCCTTTACAATGAGCAGTTCTTC. The resulting protein is CASSEENLLYNEQFF.